Below, 29 T cell receptor beta chains from the same sample are listed, as sequenced in a study of Graves' ophthalmopathy and Graves' hyperthyroidism. Amplification from RNA transcripts yielded the TCR beta CDR3 regions. Second-round multiplex PCR came after a first-round RT-PCR that employed HTBI primers. In TCRdb, the multiplex PCR reads were re-called with MiXCR into one record per CDR3 protein. The table includes some 200,000 distinct CDR3 sequences, 25% to 30% detected once. Sample: peripheral blood. Receptors were obtained from a man aged 50 or older with Graves' ophthalmopathy.

Many counts were recorded for this clonotype. The V call is TRBV15, the J call TRBJ1-2, with D perhaps TRBD1 (6 bases). V was shortened by 2 bases and J by 1 base, with 11 bases between the two germline ends. The germline gives CDR1 LNHNV, CDR2 YYDKDF (reference sequence). The CDR3 is 15 residues long. In DNA, the CDR3 is TGTGCCACCAGCAGACTACAGGGCATTAACTATGGCTACACCTTC. Translation: CATSRLQGINYGYTF.

The chain combines TRBV28 with TRBJ1-2; D call uncertain. This CDR3 is 14 amino acids long. The germline V and J ends were trimmed by 3 bases and 5 bases, with 13 bases remaining between them. Germline V gene lookup returns CDR1 MDHEN and CDR2 SYDVKM. The CDR3 is CASSLVGEGYGYTF. The CDR3 region has the DNA TGTGCCAGCAGTTTGGTGGGCGAGGGTTATGGCTACACCTTC.

This clonotype appeared many times. This chain links TRBV29-1 with TRBJ2-7; no firm D call. Per germline, CDR1 SQVTM and CDR2 ANQGSEA. Trimming stripped 4 bases from V and 3 bases from J, with 25 bases between. The CDR3 contains 17 residues. The CDR3 DNA reads as TGCAGCGTTGGAGAGGCTATGGTGGGCGAATCTATCTACGAGCAGTACTTC. Its translation is CSVGEAMVGESIYEQYF.

This clonotype was observed many times. V gene TRBV5-1 combines with J gene TRBJ2-7, with D maybe TRBD1 (6 bases). With 2 bases removed from V and 2 bases from J, the gap between germline ends came to 11 bases. Germline V gene sequence: CDR1 SGHRS, CDR2 YFSETQ. This CDR3 has 14 amino acids. The CDR3 nucleotides are TGCGCCAGCAGCTTACCGGGACACACCTACGAGCAGTACTTC. It yields the protein CASSLPGHTYEQYF.

The chain couples TRBV6-5 to TRBJ2-7, with 11 bases aligning to TRBD1. The V gene end was trimmed by 2 bases and the J gene end by 4 bases; junction bases not matched to a gene: 7. The CDR3 is made up of 16 amino acids. CDR1 and CDR2 (germline): MNHEY, SVGAGI. CDR3 coding DNA: TGTGCCAGCAGTTACGGCCGGGACAGGGGGGGGTACGAGCAGTACTTC. Its protein product is CASSYGRDRGGYEQYF.

This clonotype was seen repeatedly, ten times or more. The rearrangement uses TRBV20-1 and TRBJ1-2; D is undetermined. The V and J ends lost 0 bases and 7 bases respectively, with 18 bases between them. Germline V gives CDR1 DFQATT, CDR2 SNEGSKA (reference sequence). The CDR3 loop spans 15 amino acids. CDR3 region: CSARDRPAEVGGYTF. The CDR3 DNA follows: TGCAGTGCTAGAGATCGGCCGGCGGAAGTAGGTGGCTACACCTTC.

The chain joins TRBV29-1 to TRBJ2-2; weak D call: TRBD2 (6 bases). The CDR3 has 15 residues. The V and J ends lost 7 bases and 8 bases respectively, with 23 bases between them. Germline V gene data show CDR1 as SQVTM and CDR2 as ANQGSEA. The CDR3 DNA follows: TGCAGCGCCCCGCATCCGGCCGGGGGATCGGGGGAGCTGTTTTTT. Residues: CSAPHPAGGSGELFF.

The table lists this clonotype with many counts. The J gene is TRBJ2-7, the V gene TRBV3-1; 8 bases are a match to TRBD2. From germline, CDR1 is LGHDT and CDR2 YNNKEL (reference sequence). V was clipped by 5 bases and J by 9 bases; unmatched bases: 3. The CDR3 sequence is 11 residues long. The CDR3 DNA is TGTGCCAGCAGCGATCTAGCGGGGCAGTACTTC. This translates into CASSDLAGQYF.

This clonotype was seen ten or more times. The rearrangement links TRBV28 to TRBJ1-2, with D perhaps TRBD1 (5 bases). V was cut by 1 base and J by 4 bases, with 7 bases left in between. Germline V gene lookup returns CDR1 MDHEN and CDR2 SYDVKM. This CDR3 has 13 amino acids. The CDR3 reads CASSLSGTYGYTF. The CDR3 DNA sequence: TGTGCCAGCAGTTTATCAGGGACCTATGGCTACACCTTC.

J is TRBJ1-1 and V is TRBV10-2, with D unclear. V gave up 2 bases and J gave up 1 base, with 8 bases separating them. Per the germline V gene, CDR1 is WSHSY and CDR2 is SAAADI. The CDR3 consists of 14 residues. CDR3 in DNA: TGCGCCAGCAGTGAGGGACGTAAGAACACTGAAGCTTTCTTT. Translation: CASSEGRKNTEAFF.

This clonotype was seen a few times. CDR3 sequence reads: CASSFRGGGNTIYF. The DNA for the CDR3 is TGTGCCAGCAGCTTCAGGGGTGGAGGAAACACCATATATTTT. The chain joins TRBV7-2 to TRBJ1-3; perhaps TRBD1 as D (6 bases). This CDR3 is 14 amino acids long. Germline assignment: CDR1 SGHTA and CDR2 FQGNSA. V lost 3 bases to trimming and J lost 4 bases, with 10 bases between them.

This chain joins TRBV28 and TRBJ2-7, with TRBD2 matching over 13 bases. CDR1 is MDHEN, CDR2 SYDVKM, per germline. Trimming cost V 1 base and J 3 bases; bases outside gene matches: 15. The CDR3 consists of 20 residues. In DNA, the CDR3 is TGTGCCAGCAGTTTATCCCAAAAAGGACTAGCGGGAGTGAGAGGCTACGAGCAGTACTTC. Its translation is CASSLSQKGLAGVRGYEQYF.

This clonotype has at least ten counts. This chain connects TRBV15 to TRBJ2-5; 9 bases map to TRBD1. Germline values: CDR1 LNHNV, CDR2 YYDKDF (reference sequence). The V segment lost 1 base and the J segment 1 base; nucleotides outside the gene matches: 7. This CDR3 comprises 17 residues. CDR3 DNA: TGTGCCACCAGCAGAGGGTTTGGGGGACAGGGCCAAGAGACCCAGTACTTC. Protein product: CATSRGFGGQGQETQYF.

This clonotype was counted ten times or more. The V and J genes are TRBV7-9 and TRBJ2-2; the D is unclear. V lost 10 bases to trimming and J lost 2 bases, with 17 bases between them. The CDR3 spans 15 residues. The germline V gene has CDR1 SEHNR and CDR2 FQNEAQ (reference sequence). CDR3 nucleotide sequence: TGTGCCACCCCACCGGGTGACCTCAACACCGGGGAGCTGTTTTTT. It specifies CATPPGDLNTGELFF.

This clonotype was counted ten times or more. The V call is TRBV19, the J call TRBJ1-5; 8 positions match TRBD1. Germline loops: CDR1 LNHDA, CDR2 SQIVND (reference sequence). With V trimmed by 10 bases and J by 0 bases, 8 bases remained unmatched. The length of the CDR3 is 15 residues. The CDR3 loop is CATATGDYSNQPQHF. The CDR3 DNA follows: TGTGCCACCGCGACAGGGGACTATAGCAATCAGCCCCAGCATTTT.

This clonotype was recorded many times. The chain couples TRBV5-6 to TRBJ1-2; 8 bases agree with TRBD1. In germline, CDR1 is SGHDT, CDR2 YYEEEE. V lost 2 bases and J lost 3; bases outside the gene matches: 12. The CDR3 is 17 amino acids. The CDR3 nucleotides read TGTGCCAGCAGCTTTACGGAATCACAGGGGGTGGACTATGGCTACACCTTC. Encoded protein: CASSFTESQGVDYGYTF.

This clonotype appeared a few times. This rearrangement joins TRBV2 to TRBJ2-5, with 8 bases matching TRBD2. The CDR3 extends over 14 amino acids. CDR1 and CDR2 from the germline V gene are SNHLY and FYNNEI. The V gene end was trimmed by 6 bases and the J gene end by 5 bases; junction bases not matched to a gene: 8. This CDR3 is CASSQSGGGETQYF. The CDR3 region has the DNA TGTGCCAGCAGCCAAAGCGGGGGTGGGGAGACCCAGTACTTC.

The chain links TRBV7-8 to TRBJ2-7; tentatively, D is TRBD1 (6 bases). Deletions cut 5 bases from V and 3 bases from J, with 14 bases between. The CDR3 sequence is 14 residues long. Germline V CDR1 and CDR2: SGHVS, FQNEAQ. CDR3 sequence (DNA): TGTGCCAGCAGCCCCCGGGACACCATCTACGAGCAGTACTTC. It codes for CASSPRDTIYEQYF.

This clonotype was counted ten times or more. The chain uses TRBV20-1 and TRBJ2-7, with 11 bases fitting TRBD2. CDR3 length equals 20 residues. Germline CDR1 reads DFQATT; CDR2 reads SNEGSKA (reference sequence). Trimming cost V 0 bases and J 1 base; bases outside gene matches: 17. CDR3 protein: CSARDDGRLAGWRGSYEQYF. CDR3 coding DNA: TGCAGTGCTAGAGACGACGGTAGACTAGCGGGATGGCGGGGGTCCTACGAGCAGTACTTC.

In its sample, this clonotype was seen many times. The chain carries TRBV2 and TRBJ2-7; D may be TRBD1 (5 bases). Germline CDR1 SNHLY, CDR2 FYNNEI. With 3 bases removed from V and 0 bases from J, the gap between germline ends came to 12 bases. This CDR3 comprises 15 residues. The CDR3 DNA reads as TGTGCCAGCAGTGAGGAGCTGGGGCCCTCCTACGAGCAGTACTTC. It translates to CASSEELGPSYEQYF.

At least ten counts were recorded for this clonotype. This clone may be a read error of a much larger clone one base away. This CDR3 is CASSTRWTGSRVNTKAFF. The CDR3 DNA reads as TGTGCCAGCAGTACCCGCTGGACAGGCAGCAGGGTTAACACTAAAGCTTTCTTT. The chain employs TRBV6-2 or TRBV6-3 and TRBJ1-1; 7 bases line up with TRBD1. CDR3 length equals 18 residues. Germline assignment: CDR1 MNHEY and CDR2 SVGEGT.

The rearrangement uses TRBV6-1 and TRBJ2-5; 10 bases are a match to TRBD2. Germline V CDR1 and CDR2: MNHNS, SASEGT. The J segment lost 3 bases and the V segment lost 1 base, leaving 2 bases of the junction unmatched. The CDR3 runs to 15 residues. The CDR3 DNA follows: TGTGCCAGCAGTGAAGGCCTAGCGGGAGAAGAGACCCAGTACTTC. This sequence encodes CASSEGLAGEETQYF.

This clonotype was observed many times. The rearrangement links TRBV13 to TRBJ2-5; D possibly matches TRBD1 or TRBD2 (5 bases each). CDR3 size: 16 residues. Trimming stripped 1 base from V and 2 bases from J, with 14 bases between. CDR1 and CDR2 from the germline V gene are PRHDT and FYEKMQ (reference sequence). CDR3 amino acids: CASSLVAGRAQETQYF. The CDR3 coding sequence is TGTGCCAGCAGCTTAGTGGCAGGGCGGGCTCAAGAGACCCAGTACTTC.

This clonotype was observed at least ten times. The rearrangement joins TRBV7-2 to TRBJ1-5; D may be TRBD1 (6 bases). The V and J ends lost 1 base and 10 bases respectively, with 8 bases between them. This CDR3 spans 12 amino acids. Germline CDR1 is SGHTA and CDR2 is FQGNSA. The CDR3 region is CASSLETGPQHF. In nucleotides, the CDR3 is TGTGCCAGCAGCTTAGAGACAGGTCCCCAGCATTTT.

In its sample, this clonotype was seen many times. The chain has TRBV10-2 and TRBJ1-6, with a possible D match to TRBD1 (5 bases). The germline gives CDR1 WSHSY, CDR2 SAAADI. The CDR3 consists of 15 residues. Trimming cost V 0 bases and J 9 bases, with 12 bases left between them. The CDR3: CASSESRGGGSPLHF. The CDR3 DNA reads TGCGCCAGCAGTGAGTCGAGGGGCGGAGGTTCACCCCTCCACTTT.

The genes are TRBV19 and TRBJ1-1, with 7 bases matching TRBD1. CDR3 size: 15 residues. Germline loops: CDR1 LNHDA, CDR2 SQIVND (reference sequence). The V segment lost 10 bases and the J segment 3 bases; nucleotides outside the gene matches: 14. The CDR3 DNA reads TGTGCCATTTATGTCCGGGACAGAGGACACACTGAAGCTTTCTTT. It yields the protein CAIYVRDRGHTEAFF.

This clonotype came up many times. This rearrangement joins TRBV19 to TRBJ2-4; 7 bases agree with TRBD1. V lost 2 bases, J lost 2 bases, and 3 bases stayed unmatched. This CDR3 contains 15 residues. The germline CDR1 and CDR2 sequences are LNHDA and SQIVND (reference sequence). CDR3 DNA: TGTGCCAGTAGTATAAGGGGGCAATCCAAAAACATTCAGTACTTC. It specifies CASSIRGQSKNIQYF.

The chain uses TRBV4-1 and TRBJ1-1; tentatively, D is TRBD1 (6 bases). In germline, CDR1 is MGHRA, CDR2 YSYEKL. Trimming pared 0 bases from V and 7 bases from J, leaving 9 bases between. This CDR3 contains 13 residues. CDR3: CASSQDLDSEAFF. For the CDR3, the DNA is TGCGCCAGCAGCCAAGATCTGGACAGTGAAGCTTTCTTT.

The chain employs TRBV4-1 and TRBJ1-2; D gene ambiguous. Germline V gives CDR1 MGHRA, CDR2 YSYEKL. Trimming took 2 bases from V and 3 from J, leaving 13 bases between them. The CDR3 is 15 residues long. This chain's CDR3 is CASSQRSILHYGYTF. DNA for the CDR3: TGCGCCAGCAGCCAAAGAAGCATACTCCACTATGGCTACACCTTC.